The present T cell receptor beta chain was sequenced within a study of blood T cell repertoires in COVID-19. The overall study: Samples taken during acute and convalescent COVID-19 were collected in the United States, Italy and Spain. Nucleic acid was either cDNA or gDNA, and it came from T cells, B-cell-depleted T cells, or PBMCs.

Source study methods: Quantification of nucleated cells was approximated via reference gene primer amplification. The table came from immunoSEQ multiplex PCR; TCRdb's copy has only in-frame clones and leaves some out. That table is the source of V, J and clone size, and D and trimming were worked out from the DNA. The sample consists of 250,000 to 350,000 clones, around 89% of them appearing once. The CDR3 is made up of 16 amino acids. V shed 0 bases and J shed 4 bases, with 14 bases lying between them. Germline V lookup: CDR1 SGDLS, CDR2 YYNGEE. The V and J genes are TRBV9 and TRBJ2-1; unclear D gene. The sample consisted of peripheral blood. This TCR came from a woman under 40 who had recovered from COVID-19. CDR3 DNA sequence: TGTGCCAGCAGCGTAGGTTTGAGACACGGTTACAATGAGCAGTTCTTC. This gives the protein CASSVGLRHGYNEQFF.